The present T cell receptor beta chain was sequenced within a study of PD-1 blockade in mismatch repair-deficient tumors. The data were produced by immunoSEQ multiplex PCR, yet TCRdb's version contains in-frame clones alone and is incomplete. The repertoire holds 77,000 or so clones, with about 82% as singletons. From germline, CDR1 is WSHSY and CDR2 SAAADI. The CDR3 sequence is 15 residues long. V lost 5 bases, J lost 8 bases, and 8 bases stayed unmatched. TCR sequencing covered a few patients who responded to pembrolizumab. This clone is a singleton in its sample. Antigen specificity is unknown. Study-level findings and limits: Tumor-resident clones, often undetectable pretreatment in blood, expanded then contracted after pembrolizumab.

The chain combines TRBV10-2 with TRBJ1-4; 10 positions agree with TRBD1. Sequences were derived from peripheral blood, sampled 44 weeks after starting pembrolizumab. This TCR was sampled from an adult with mismatch repair-deficient cancer. The CDR3 is CASSTPGQGREKLFF. CDR3 sequence (DNA): TGCGCCAGCAGTACGCCGGGACAGGGGAGGGAAAAACTGTTTTTT.